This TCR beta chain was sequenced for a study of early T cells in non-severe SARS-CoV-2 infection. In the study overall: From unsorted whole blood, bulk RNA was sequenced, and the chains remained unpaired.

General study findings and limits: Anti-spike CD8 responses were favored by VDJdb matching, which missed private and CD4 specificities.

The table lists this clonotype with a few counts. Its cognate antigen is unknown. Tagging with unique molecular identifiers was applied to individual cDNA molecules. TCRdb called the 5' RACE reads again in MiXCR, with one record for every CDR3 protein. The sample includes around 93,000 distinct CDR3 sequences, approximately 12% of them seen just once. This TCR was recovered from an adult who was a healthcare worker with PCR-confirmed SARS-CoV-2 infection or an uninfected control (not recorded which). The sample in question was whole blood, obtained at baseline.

The DNA for the CDR3 is TGTGCCAGCAGCCCGTGGACAGTCCAAGAGACCCAGTACTTC. Protein sequence: CASSPWTVQETQYF. This chain uses TRBV6-6 with TRBJ2-5; the D gene is possibly TRBD1 (6 bases). CDR1 and CDR2 (germline): MNHNY, SVGAGI (reference sequence). The CDR3 consists of 14 residues. Between the trimmed V and J ends, which lost 6 bases and 1 base, there was a span of 12 bases.